These T cell receptor beta chains were read from a single sample in a study of graft-versus-host responses after intestinal transplantation. The repertoire was sequenced with immunoSEQ multiplex PCR; TCRdb's copy has only in-frame clones and lacks some. The top ten hold 3.6% of the sample, which has around 39,000 clones, 85% to 95% seen once. The sequencing here drew on PBMCs, taken approximately 100 weeks after intestinal transplantation. These receptors originate from a human patient who received an intestinal transplant, so some T cells may come from the graft donor. Each CDR3 is given with its conserved first and last residue. The order of the fields is D gene, clone size, J gene, V gene, CDR3 protein, CDR3 DNA. D genes are given only for firm matches. For some rows the clone size is stated as once, few or many, or as a class when expanded; others skip it.

d_gene: TRBD1; abundance: -; j_gene: TRBJ1-6; v_gene: TRBV6-6; CDR3aa: CASSVDRGKSPLHF; CDR3nt: TGTGCCAGCAGTGTGGACAGGGGTAAATCACCCCTCCACTTT
d_gene: -; abundance: -; j_gene: TRBJ2-1; v_gene: TRBV28; CDR3aa: CASSLPASEFNEQFF; CDR3nt: TGTGCCAGCAGTTTACCGGCGAGCGAGTTCAATGAGCAGTTCTTC
d_gene: TRBD2; abundance: -; j_gene: TRBJ2-1; v_gene: TRBV19; CDR3aa: CASSNFRSGGPADEQFF; CDR3nt: TGTGCCAGTAGTAACTTCAGGAGCGGGGGGCCCGCGGATGAGCAGTTCTTC
d_gene: -; abundance: -; j_gene: TRBJ2-2; v_gene: TRBV18; CDR3aa: CASSPQSERLPWDTGELFF; CDR3nt: TGTGCCAGCTCACCACAATCTGAAAGATTACCTTGGGACACCGGGGAGCTGTTTTTT
d_gene: TRBD2; abundance: -; j_gene: TRBJ2-1; v_gene: TRBV10-1; CDR3aa: CASSDRLAGEYEQFF; CDR3nt: TGCGCCAGCAGTGATAGACTAGCGGGAGAGTATGAGCAGTTCTTC
d_gene: TRBD2; abundance: -; j_gene: TRBJ2-1; v_gene: TRBV27; CDR3aa: CASSLSRGSPYNEQFF; CDR3nt: TGTGCCAGCAGTTTATCTCGCGGGAGCCCCTACAATGAGCAGTTCTTC
d_gene: -; abundance: -; j_gene: TRBJ2-1; v_gene: TRBV4-1; CDR3aa: CASSQGVGDYNEQFF; CDR3nt: TGCGCCAGCAGCCAAGGGGTGGGGGACTACAATGAGCAGTTCTTC
d_gene: TRBD2; abundance: once; j_gene: TRBJ2-5; v_gene: TRBV5-1; CDR3aa: CASSLRSSGEGETQYF; CDR3nt: TGCGCCAGCAGCCTCCGGTCCAGCGGGGAGGGAGAGACCCAGTACTTC
d_gene: -; abundance: -; j_gene: TRBJ2-1; v_gene: TRBV4-1; CDR3aa: CASSQGSGQFQFF; CDR3nt: TGCGCCAGCAGCCAAGGGTCCGGGCAGTTTCAGTTCTTC
d_gene: -; abundance: -; j_gene: TRBJ1-6; v_gene: TRBV2; CDR3aa: CASREQGKGSPLHF; CDR3nt: TGTGCCAGCAGGGAACAGGGAAAGGGTTCACCCCTCCACTTT
d_gene: -; abundance: -; j_gene: TRBJ2-2; v_gene: TRBV4-1; CDR3aa: CASSQVFLWSATSGELFF; CDR3nt: TGCGCCAGCAGCCAAGTTTTCCTATGGTCCGCCACTAGTGGGGAGCTGTTTTTT
d_gene: -; abundance: -; j_gene: TRBJ2-1; v_gene: TRBV5-6; CDR3aa: CASSLPPGQTDNEQFF; CDR3nt: TGTGCCAGCAGCCTGCCTCCCGGACAAACAGACAATGAGCAGTTCTTC
d_gene: -; abundance: -; j_gene: TRBJ2-5; v_gene: TRBV18; CDR3aa: CASSPPVRGEETQYF; CDR3nt: TGTGCCAGCTCACCACCTGTCCGCGGGGAAGAGACCCAGTACTTC
d_gene: -; abundance: -; j_gene: TRBJ1-6; v_gene: TRBV4-1; CDR3aa: CASSRVHPSPLHF; CDR3nt: TGCGCCAGCAGCCGAGTTCACCCCTCACCCCTCCACTTT
d_gene: TRBD2; abundance: -; j_gene: TRBJ2-1; v_gene: TRBV9; CDR3aa: CASSVTGTTGGEQFF; CDR3nt: TGTGCCAGCAGCGTTACCGGGACCACCGGGGGGGAGCAGTTCTTC
d_gene: -; abundance: once; j_gene: TRBJ1-6; v_gene: TRBV5-1; CDR3aa: CASSGGDVNYNSPLHF; CDR3nt: TGCGCCAGCAGCGGGGGGGACGTTAACTATAATTCACCCCTCCACTTT
d_gene: -; abundance: -; j_gene: TRBJ1-3; v_gene: TRBV2; CDR3aa: CASSEGIRSGNTIYF; CDR3nt: TGTGCCAGCAGTGAGGGGATAAGATCTGGAAACACCATATATTTT
d_gene: -; abundance: -; j_gene: TRBJ2-1; v_gene: TRBV6-1; CDR3aa: CASSEDSCNEQFF; CDR3nt: TGTGCCAGCAGTGAAGACTCCTGCAATGAGCAGTTCTTC
d_gene: -; abundance: -; j_gene: TRBJ1-5; v_gene: TRBV4-1; CDR3aa: CASSQEPGSDGNQPQHF; CDR3nt: TGCGCCAGCAGCCAAGAGCCGGGATCCGACGGCAATCAGCCCCAGCATTTT
d_gene: TRBD1; abundance: once; j_gene: TRBJ2-5; v_gene: TRBV5-6; CDR3aa: CASSYDRGQETRYF; CDR3nt: TGTGCCAGCAGCTATGACAGGGGGCAAGAGACCCGGTACTTC
d_gene: -; abundance: -; j_gene: TRBJ1-1; v_gene: TRBV7-9; CDR3aa: CASSYSLRETEAFF; CDR3nt: TGTGCCAGCAGCTACAGTCTGAGGGAAACGGAAGCTTTCTTT
d_gene: -; abundance: -; j_gene: TRBJ2-2; v_gene: TRBV7-6; CDR3aa: CASSWDSNTGELFF; CDR3nt: TGTGCCAGCAGCTGGGACTCAAACACCGGGGAGCTGTTTTTT
d_gene: TRBD1; abundance: -; j_gene: TRBJ1-2; v_gene: TRBV10-3; CDR3aa: CAIVASGTGNYGYTF; CDR3nt: TGTGCCATCGTCGCATCGGGGACAGGGAACTATGGCTACACCTTC
d_gene: TRBD1; abundance: -; j_gene: TRBJ1-1; v_gene: TRBV7-9; CDR3aa: CASSFIGQGDTEAFF; CDR3nt: TGTGCCAGCAGCTTCATCGGACAGGGCGACACTGAAGCTTTCTTT